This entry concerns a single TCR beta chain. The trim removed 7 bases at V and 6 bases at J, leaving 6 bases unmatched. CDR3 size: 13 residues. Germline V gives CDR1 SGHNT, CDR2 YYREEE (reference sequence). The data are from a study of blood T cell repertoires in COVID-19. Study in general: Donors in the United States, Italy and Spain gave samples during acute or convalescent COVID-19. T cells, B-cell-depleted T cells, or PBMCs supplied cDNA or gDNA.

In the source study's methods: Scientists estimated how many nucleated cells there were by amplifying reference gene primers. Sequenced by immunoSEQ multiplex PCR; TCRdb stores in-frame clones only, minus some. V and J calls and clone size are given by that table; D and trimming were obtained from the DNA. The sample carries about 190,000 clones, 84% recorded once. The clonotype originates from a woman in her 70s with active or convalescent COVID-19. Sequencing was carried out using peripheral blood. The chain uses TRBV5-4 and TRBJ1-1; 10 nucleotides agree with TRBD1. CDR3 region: CASFDRGRAEAFF. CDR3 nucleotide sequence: TGTGCCAGCTTCGACAGGGGGCGGGCTGAAGCTTTCTTT.